The 29 T cell receptor beta chains listed next were all sequenced from one sample in a study of response to subunit inactivated influenza vaccine. TCRdb reanalysed the RT-PCR reads using MiXCR and keeps one entry per CDR3 protein. The data hold 290,000 or so distinct CDR3 sequences, with around 22% observed a single time. The starting material was PBMCs from blood, obtained around 22 months after vaccination. Receptor source: a man in his fifties or sixties who received an inactivated influenza vaccine.

In this sample, this clonotype turned up a few times. The chain is built from TRBV6-1 and TRBJ2-3; no firm D call. V gave up 3 bases and J gave up 0 bases, with 19 bases separating them. Germline-derived CDR1 and CDR2 are MNHNS and SASEGT. CDR3 length: 18 amino acids. The CDR3 DNA is TGTGCCAGCAGTGAGGTTGGACGGACCTACTCTAGCACAGATACGCAGTATTTT. This gives the protein CASSEVGRTYSSTDTQYF.

This clonotype was recorded at least ten times. This chain joins TRBV5-1 and TRBJ1-1; 7 nucleotides match TRBD1. Trimming took 7 bases from V and 0 from J; bases not matched to a gene: 9. The CDR3 consists of 15 residues. Germline V gives CDR1 SGHRS, CDR2 YFSETQ. CDR3 loop: CASRGQASMNTEAFF. The CDR3 coding sequence is TGCGCCAGCCGCGGACAGGCGTCAATGAACACTGAAGCTTTCTTT.

V is TRBV6-2 or TRBV6-3 and J is TRBJ1-5; D remains unclear. CDR1 is MNHEY and CDR2 is SVGEGT in the germline V gene. The CDR3 is made up of 14 amino acids. V lost 2 bases, J lost 3 bases, and 8 bases lay in between. In DNA form, the CDR3 reads TGTGCCAGCAGTTACCGGGAAATCAATCAGCCCCAGCATTTT. Protein sequence: CASSYREINQPQHF.

This clonotype has just a few counts. The rearrangement links TRBV20-1 to TRBJ2-3; 8 positions match TRBD2. The J segment lost 4 bases and the V segment lost 1 base, leaving 7 bases of the junction unmatched. Per the germline V gene, CDR1 is DFQATT and CDR2 is SNEGSKA (reference sequence). The length of the CDR3 is 15 residues. The CDR3 spells CSARVLAGLPDTQYF. In DNA, the CDR3 is TGCAGTGCTAGAGTTCTAGCGGGCCTCCCAGATACGCAGTATTTT.

The chain has TRBV4-2 and TRBJ2-2; 8 bases are a match to TRBD2. J gave up 5 bases and V 1 base, and 3 bases lay outside the gene matches. The CDR3 is 15 amino acids. The germline V gene encodes CDR1 LGHNA and CDR2 YNFKEQ. Here the CDR3 DNA reads TGTGCCAGCAGCCAAGCGCGGGGGGCTACCGGGGAGCTGTTTTTT. It yields the protein CASSQARGATGELFF.

This sequence joins TRBV5-1 and TRBJ2-3; 7 positions agree with TRBD2. The CDR3 length is 15 residues. With V trimmed by 4 bases and J by 0 bases, 5 bases remained unmatched. Germline CDR1 SGHRS, CDR2 YFSETQ. This CDR3 reads CASSHASGSTDTQYF. CDR3 in DNA: TGCGCCAGCAGCCATGCTAGCGGTAGCACAGATACGCAGTATTTT.

V gene TRBV29-1 combines with J gene TRBJ2-3, with D hard to call. Germline-derived CDR1 and CDR2 are SQVTM and ANQGSEA. This CDR3 spans 10 amino acids. V lost 6 bases and J lost 4, with 5 bases in between. CDR3 in DNA: TGCAGCGTAGGCCCAGATACGCAGTATTTT. Its protein product is CSVGPDTQYF.

This clonotype was seen a few times. The CDR3 sequence is CASSLGMTGELFF. The CDR3 nucleotides are TGTGCCAGCAGCTTGGGGATGACCGGGGAGCTGTTTTTT. The V gene is TRBV11-3, the J gene TRBJ2-2; D call uncertain. The V end was cut by 3 bases, the J end by 5 bases, with 7 bases between. In germline, CDR1 is SGHNT, CDR2 YENEEA. This CDR3 is built from 13 residues.

This clonotype appeared a few times. The rearrangement joins TRBV12-3 or TRBV12-4 to TRBJ1-5; no clear D gene. Trimming pared 1 base from V and 1 base from J, leaving 8 bases between. CDR3 length: 15 amino acids. Here the CDR3 DNA reads TGTGCCAGCAGTTTAGTAGAGGGAAGCAATCAGCCCCAGCATTTT. This gives the protein CASSLVEGSNQPQHF.

This chain links TRBV12-3 or TRBV12-4 with TRBJ2-1, with 8 positions matching TRBD2. J gave up 0 bases and V 11 bases, and 6 bases lay outside the gene matches. The CDR3 loop spans 14 amino acids. For the CDR3, the DNA is TGTGCCTCACAGCGGGGGTCCTCCTACAATGAGCAGTTCTTC. Its translation is CASQRGSSYNEQFF.

This clonotype was seen more than once but under ten times. The chain links TRBV5-1 to TRBJ1-1; D is perhaps TRBD1 (6 bases). V gave up 4 bases and J gave up 2 bases, with 12 bases separating them. CDR3 size: 14 residues. Looked up from germline, CDR1 is SGHRS and CDR2 is YFSETQ. Here the CDR3 reads CASSNRQANTEAFF. The CDR3 DNA sequence: TGCGCCAGCAGCAATAGACAGGCAAACACTGAAGCTTTCTTT.

There are a few counts of this clonotype. The genes are TRBV6-2 or TRBV6-3 and TRBJ2-4; D might be TRBD2 (6 bases). CDR1 is MNHEY, CDR2 SVGEGT, per germline. V shed 6 bases and J shed 9 bases, with 12 bases lying between them. This CDR3 has 12 residues. The CDR3 DNA follows: TGTGCCAGCAGCGGAGGGGCGGCCATTCAGTACTTC. Its protein product is CASSGGAAIQYF.

This clonotype was seen a few times. The chain joins TRBV24-1 to TRBJ2-5; TRBD2 aligns across 10 bases. This CDR3 is 17 amino acids long. Germline V gene lookup returns CDR1 KGHDR and CDR2 SFDVKD. V lost 9 bases, J lost 0 bases, and 12 bases stayed unmatched. The CDR3 nucleotides are TGTGCCACCTCAGGACTAGCGGAACCGAAGTACCAAGAGACCCAGTACTTC. It codes for CATSGLAEPKYQETQYF.

This clonotype occurred many times. The chain recombines TRBV6-1 with TRBJ2-2; D perhaps matches TRBD1 (7 bases). Germline-derived CDR1 and CDR2 are MNHNS and SASEGT. The length of the CDR3 is 15 residues. The CDR3 loop is CAISSGGLGTGELFF. For the CDR3, the DNA is TGTGCGATCTCATCAGGGGGGTTGGGCACCGGGGAGCTGTTTTTT.

Concerning this clonotype itself: This sequence may be a read error, since a much larger clone differs from it by one base. J is TRBJ2-1 and V is TRBV7-2; D is uncertain. CDR3 length equals 13 residues. The germline V gene encodes CDR1 SGHTA and CDR2 FQGNSA. The V and J ends lost 1 base and 2 bases respectively, with 3 bases between them. The CDR3: CASSLGAYNEQFF. The CDR3 DNA is TGTGCCAGCAGCTTAGGGGCCTACAATGAGCAGTTCTTC.

This clonotype was detected a few times. The genes are TRBV14 and TRBJ2-1, with 7 nucleotides matching TRBD2. The V gene's germline CDR1 is SGHDN and CDR2 FVKESK. After removal of 4 bases from V and 3 bases from J, the junction contained 3 bases not matched to a gene. This CDR3 contains 14 residues. The CDR3 sequence is CASSLRDYYNEQFF. The CDR3 coding sequence is TGTGCCAGCAGCCTCCGGGACTACTACAATGAGCAGTTCTTC.

The CDR3 DNA is TGTGCCACCAGCGGGTTCGGGACTAGGGAGGATGAGCAGTTCTTC. As protein: CATSGFGTREDEQFF. V usage is TRBV15 and J usage is TRBJ2-1; TRBD2 matches at 8 bases. Looked up from germline, CDR1 is LNHNV and CDR2 is YYDKDF (reference sequence). This CDR3 contains 15 residues. V was pared by 5 bases and J by 8 bases, with 11 bases of the junction left unmatched.

The rearrangement links TRBV6-5 to TRBJ1-4, with 9 bases fitting TRBD1. The CDR3 spans 16 residues. From germline, CDR1 is MNHEY and CDR2 SVGAGI. V lost 0 bases to trimming and J lost 8 bases; unmatched junction nucleotides: 7. Here the CDR3 DNA reads TGTGCCAGCAGTTACTCGTTACAGGGGGCAGGAGAAAAACTGTTTTTT. Its translation is CASSYSLQGAGEKLFF.

This clonotype was observed a handful of times. The rearrangement joins TRBV5-1 to TRBJ1-5; 9 bases are a match to TRBD1. Germline lookup yields CDR1 SGHRS and CDR2 YFSETQ. With 4 bases clipped from V and 0 bases from J, the junction kept 8 bases outside the gene matches. This CDR3 comprises 17 residues. CDR3 nucleotides: TGCGCCAGCAGCCGGGACAGGGCCAGAATTAGCAATCAGCCCCAGCATTTT. This codes for CASSRDRARISNQPQHF.

The V call is TRBV29-1, the J call TRBJ2-2, with 12 bases aligning to TRBD1. Germline V gives CDR1 SQVTM, CDR2 ANQGSEA. CDR3 length: 17 amino acids. The V segment lost 1 base and the J segment 4 bases; nucleotides outside the gene matches: 7. The CDR3 is CSVEGTRDRGRTGELFF. CDR3 nucleotides: TGCAGCGTTGAAGGCACCCGGGACAGGGGGCGCACCGGGGAGCTGTTTTTT.

The chain is built from TRBV12-3 or TRBV12-4 and TRBJ1-2; D is uncertain. This CDR3 is built from 13 residues. V shed 0 bases and J shed 8 bases, with 10 bases lying between them. CDR3: CASSLALSGGYTF. Written as DNA, the CDR3 is TGTGCCAGCAGTTTAGCGTTATCGGGGGGCTACACCTTC.

J is TRBJ1-1 and V is TRBV6-2 or TRBV6-3; 7 bases match TRBD1. V lost 2 bases to trimming and J lost 1 base; unmatched junction nucleotides: 7. The CDR3 is 16 residues long. From germline, CDR1 is MNHEY and CDR2 SVGEGT. The CDR3 sequence is CASSYPAGQANTEAFF. DNA for the CDR3: TGTGCCAGCAGTTACCCGGCCGGACAGGCGAACACTGAAGCTTTCTTT.

This clonotype was counted only a few times. The gene calls are TRBV4-3 and TRBJ1-1; 12 bases are a match to TRBD1. From germline, CDR1 is LGHNA and CDR2 YSLEER. CDR3 length: 15 residues. J lost 4 bases, V lost 3 bases, and 3 bases had no gene match. As DNA, the CDR3 is TGCGCCAGCAGCCAGGGGACAGGGGGCATCACTGAAGCTTTCTTT. Encoded protein: CASSQGTGGITEAFF.

The chain links TRBV5-1 to TRBJ2-1, with TRBD1 matching 8 bases. V shed 4 bases and J 9 bases; nucleotides not matched to a gene: 9. The CDR3 consists of 14 residues. The germline CDR1 and CDR2 sequences are SGHRS and YFSETQ. CDR3 sequence: CASSVQGALGEQFF. CDR3 bases: TGCGCCAGCAGCGTCCAGGGGGCTTTGGGTGAGCAGTTCTTC.

The V and J genes are TRBV4-3 and TRBJ2-1, with D tentatively TRBD1 (6 bases). The CDR3 is 14 amino acids. Germline-derived CDR1 and CDR2 are LGHNA and YSLEER. The V gene lost 3 bases and the J gene lost 8 bases, with 14 bases spanning the gap. The CDR3 bases are TGCGCCAGCAGCCAGGGACACCGTTCTCATGAGCAGTTCTTC. Protein: CASSQGHRSHEQFF.

The chain couples TRBV2 to TRBJ2-7; D is unclear. The CDR3 contains 16 residues. Per germline, CDR1 SNHLY and CDR2 FYNNEI. Trimming took off 6 bases at V and 2 bases at J, with 20 bases between the two ends. The CDR3 protein is CASRLVSQRLPYEQYF. The CDR3 DNA is TGTGCCAGCAGGTTGGTCAGCCAGCGTTTACCCTACGAGCAGTACTTC.

The rearrangement links TRBV30 to TRBJ2-1; 13 nucleotides line up with TRBD2. V shed 5 bases, J shed 9 bases, and the junction held 13 bases outside the gene matches. Looked up from germline, CDR1 is GTSNPN and CDR2 is SVGIG (reference sequence). There are 16 residues in the CDR3. In nucleotides, the CDR3 is TGTGCCTGGGAAATGCGAGGACTAGCGGGAGCTGGTGAGCAGTTCTTC. Translation gives CAWEMRGLAGAGEQFF.

This clonotype was observed many times. The rearrangement uses TRBV28 and TRBJ1-2; no clear D gene. The germline gives CDR1 MDHEN, CDR2 SYDVKM. The CDR3 consists of 13 residues. Trimming pared 3 bases from V and 4 bases from J, leaving 9 bases between. CDR3 protein: CASSFPESYGYTF. In nucleotides, the CDR3 is TGTGCCAGCAGTTTCCCAGAAAGCTATGGCTACACCTTC.

The chain couples TRBV4-2 to TRBJ2-7; perhaps TRBD1 as D (6 bases). Trimming took off 0 bases at V and 3 bases at J, with 12 bases between the two ends. Germline CDR1 LGHNA, CDR2 YNFKEQ. The CDR3 sequence is 15 residues long. Here the CDR3 reads CASSQDISRGYEQYF. In nucleotides, the CDR3 is TGTGCCAGCAGCCAAGATATCAGCAGGGGCTACGAGCAGTACTTC.